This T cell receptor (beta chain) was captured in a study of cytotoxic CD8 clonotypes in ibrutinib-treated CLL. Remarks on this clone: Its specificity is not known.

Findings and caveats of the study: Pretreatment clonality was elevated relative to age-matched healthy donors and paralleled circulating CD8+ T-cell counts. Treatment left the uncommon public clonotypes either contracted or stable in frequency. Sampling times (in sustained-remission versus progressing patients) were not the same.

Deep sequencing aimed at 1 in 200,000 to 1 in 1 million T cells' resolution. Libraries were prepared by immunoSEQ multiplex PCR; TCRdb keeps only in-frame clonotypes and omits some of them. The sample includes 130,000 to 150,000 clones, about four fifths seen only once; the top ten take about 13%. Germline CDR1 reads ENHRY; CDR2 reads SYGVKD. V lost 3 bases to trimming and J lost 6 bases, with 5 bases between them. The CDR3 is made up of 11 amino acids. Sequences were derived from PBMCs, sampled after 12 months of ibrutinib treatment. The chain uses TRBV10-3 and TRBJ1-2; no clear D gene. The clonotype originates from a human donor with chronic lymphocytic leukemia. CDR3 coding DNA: TGTGCCATCAGTGAACACGATGGCTACACCTTC. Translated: CAISEHDGYTF.